The 29 T cell receptor beta chains in this list originate from one sample, sequenced in a study of identical twins. TCRdb fed the 5' RACE reads into MiXCR, producing one record per CDR3 protein. The table lists around 1.7 million distinct CDR3 sequences, about 32% of them singletons. Sequencing input: cord blood. All receptors come from a newborn girl in good health.

This clonotype was counted only a few times. J is TRBJ2-7 and V is TRBV6-6; 8 nucleotides align to TRBD2. Germline CDR1 and CDR2: MNHNY and SVGAGI (reference sequence). V trimming: 0 bases; J trimming: 3 bases; junction bases outside the gene matches: 10. This CDR3 has 17 amino acids. DNA for the CDR3: TGTGCCAGCAGTTACTCGATCTCGCGGGGGGCTAGCTACGAGCAGTACTTC. Translating it yields CASSYSISRGASYEQYF.

This clonotype was picked up many times. The rearrangement joins TRBV2 to TRBJ2-7; 7 positions match TRBD2. V shed 7 bases, J shed 0 bases, and the junction held 0 bases outside the gene matches. Looked up from germline, CDR1 is SNHLY and CDR2 is FYNNEI. CDR3 size: 12 residues. CDR3 nucleotides: TGTGCCAGCAAGCGGGGCTCCTACGAGCAGTACTTC. Its protein is CASKRGSYEQYF.

The chain links TRBV2 to TRBJ2-7; 11 bases map to TRBD1. After removal of 8 bases from V and 5 bases from J, the junction contained 8 bases not matched to a gene. The germline gives CDR1 SNHLY, CDR2 FYNNEI. The CDR3 totals 14 residues. The CDR3 here is CASAPRTGGNEQYF. CDR3 DNA sequence: TGTGCCAGCGCCCCTCGGACAGGGGGCAACGAGCAGTACTTC.

V is TRBV4-2 and J is TRBJ2-5; no clear D gene. This CDR3 contains 12 residues. The germline gives CDR1 LGHNA, CDR2 YNFKEQ. Trimming left V 1 base short and J 7 bases short, with 7 bases between. In DNA, the CDR3 is TGTGCCAGCAGCCAAGCTTTGGCGACCCAGTACTTC. Amino acids: CASSQALATQYF.

This clonotype was seen a handful of times. The chain carries TRBV29-1 and TRBJ2-7; 8 bases map to TRBD2. Germline CDR1 is SQVTM and CDR2 is ANQGSEA. The CDR3 has 14 amino acids. V shed 3 bases and J 0 bases; nucleotides not matched to a gene: 4. CDR3 nucleotide sequence: TGCAGCGTTGACACTAGCGGAGGCTCCTACGAGCAGTACTTC. Protein product: CSVDTSGGSYEQYF.

The chain is built from TRBV12-3 or TRBV12-4 and TRBJ1-1; the D is unclear. V dropped 3 bases and J dropped 3 bases, with 14 bases sitting between them. The CDR3 spans 15 residues. CDR3 protein: CASSLRVALDTEAFF. The CDR3, as DNA: TGTGCCAGCAGTTTGAGGGTGGCCCTGGACACTGAAGCTTTCTTT.

The chain combines TRBV29-1 with TRBJ2-4; D perhaps matches TRBD2 (5 bases). The closer fit of TRBJ2-7 to the DNA end suggests the J call may be wrong. The CDR3 covers 10 residues. The V gene's germline CDR1 is SQVTM and CDR2 ANQGSEA. CDR3 DNA sequence: TGCAGCGTAGGAGGAGTCGAGCAGTACTTC. Encoded protein: CSVGGVEQYF.

This clonotype occurred a few times. The chain couples TRBV20-1 to TRBJ2-1; possibly TRBD2 for D (6 bases). Trimming removed 4 bases at V and 4 bases at J, with 32 bases between. CDR3 length equals 20 residues. CDR1 is DFQATT and CDR2 is SNEGSKA in the germline V gene (reference sequence). The CDR3 DNA reads as TGCAGTGCTACGCTAGCGAACGCCGCATTCGTCATAGAAAAATACAATGAGCAGTTCTTC. Translation gives CSATLANAAFVIEKYNEQFF.

This clonotype was observed many times. V is TRBV9 and J is TRBJ2-7; 8 bases are a match to TRBD2. This CDR3 is 15 amino acids long. Germline CDR1 reads SGDLS; CDR2 reads YYNGEE. The trim removed 2 bases at V and 1 base at J, leaving 5 bases unmatched. The CDR3 sequence is CASSVNPGGSYEQYF. For the CDR3, the DNA is TGTGCCAGCAGCGTTAATCCGGGGGGGTCCTACGAGCAGTACTTC.

J is TRBJ1-5 and V is TRBV9; a possible D gene is TRBD1 (5 bases). The CDR3 is made up of 15 amino acids. Trimming left V 3 bases short and J 5 bases short, with 15 bases between. CDR1 SGDLS and CDR2 YYNGEE come from the germline V gene. The CDR3: CASSGDAGGDQPQHF. The CDR3 DNA is TGTGCCAGCAGCGGGGACGCCGGGGGGGATCAGCCCCAGCATTTT. Full variable domain (outside the CDR3, taken from reference TRBV9 and TRBJ1-5): DSGVTQTPKHLITATGQRVTLRCSPRSGDLSVYWYQQSLDQGLQFLIQYYNGEERAKGNILERFSAQQFPDLHSELNLSSLELGDSALYFCASSGDAGGDQPQHFGDGTRLSIL.

This clonotype was picked up a small number of times. The V and J genes are TRBV10-3 and TRBJ2-7; 9 bases fit TRBD1. The CDR3 runs 15 residues. The germline V gene has CDR1 ENHRY and CDR2 SYGVKD. V lost 6 bases, J lost 4 bases, and 10 bases stayed unmatched. CDR3 in DNA: TGTGCCATCAGCACCGGGACAGGGCTTTTATACGAGCAGTACTTC. Translation: CAISTGTGLLYEQYF.

This clonotype appeared once. The chain joins TRBV29-1 to TRBJ2-1; TRBD2 aligns across 11 bases. The DNA matches TRBJ2-7 better at its end, which makes the J call doubtful. CDR3 length equals 15 residues. Germline V gives CDR1 SQVTM, CDR2 ANQGSEA. CDR3 region: CSVGTSGSSYNEQYF. The CDR3 region has the DNA TGCAGCGTCGGTACTAGCGGGAGCTCCTACAATGAGCAGTACTTC.

This clonotype was picked up many times. CDR3 sequence (DNA): TGCAGTGCTAGTGGGGCAGGTACCCTAAACTACGAGCAGTACTTC. As protein: CSASGAGTLNYEQYF. The chain combines TRBV20-1 with TRBJ2-7; TRBD1 might be the D (5 bases). The CDR3 contains 15 residues. The ends were cut back, 3 bases at V and 3 bases at J, with 18 bases in the middle. In germline, CDR1 is DFQATT, CDR2 SNEGSKA (reference sequence).

This clonotype was counted between two and nine times. The V call is TRBV20-1, the J call TRBJ2-3; perhaps TRBD2 as D (5 bases). Deletions cut 6 bases from V and 2 bases from J, with 15 bases between. The CDR3 loop spans 14 amino acids. Germline V gives CDR1 DFQATT, CDR2 SNEGSKA (reference sequence). The CDR3 region is CSALLTSSTDTQYF. The CDR3 nucleotides read TGCAGTGCCCTTCTCACTAGTTCCACAGATACGCAGTATTTT.

This clonotype has a handful of counts. Here the CDR3 reads CASSQERWRSNEQFF. The CDR3 nucleotides are TGCGCCAGCAGCCAAGAACGATGGCGGTCGAATGAGCAGTTCTTC. The J gene is TRBJ2-1, the V gene TRBV4-1; D uncertain. The CDR3 spans 15 residues. V was clipped by 0 bases and J by 7 bases, with 13 bases between them. Germline CDR1 is MGHRA and CDR2 is YSYEKL.

This chain connects TRBV20-1 to TRBJ1-1, with D possibly matching TRBD1 (5 bases). CDR1 is DFQATT and CDR2 is SNEGSKA in the germline V gene (reference sequence). V was clipped by 0 bases and J by 6 bases, with 26 bases between them. CDR3 length equals 18 residues. The CDR3 reads CSAREQGEVGLQRAEAFF. DNA of the CDR3: TGCAGTGCTAGAGAGCAAGGGGAAGTAGGTCTTCAAAGGGCTGAAGCTTTCTTT.

The V gene is TRBV27, the J gene TRBJ2-7, with 7 bases lining up with TRBD2. The ends lost 3 bases at V and 7 bases at J; junction bases unmatched: 15. This CDR3 contains 16 residues. Per the germline V gene, CDR1 is MNHEY and CDR2 is SMNVEV (reference sequence). CDR3 DNA sequence: TGTGCCAGCAGTTTCGCAAAATATGCGGGGGATAATGAGCAGTACTTC. Translation: CASSFAKYAGDNEQYF.

DNA of the CDR3: TGCAGCGTTGAGTACAGCTACGAGCAGTACTTC. It encodes CSVEYSYEQYF. The genes are TRBV29-1 and TRBJ2-7, with D unclear. Germline V gene sequence: CDR1 SQVTM, CDR2 ANQGSEA. Trimming took off 3 bases at V and 3 bases at J, with 6 bases between the two ends. This CDR3 comprises 11 residues.

The V and J genes are TRBV20-1 and TRBJ2-3; 8 bases are a match to TRBD2. Looked up from germline, CDR1 is DFQATT and CDR2 is SNEGSKA (reference sequence). V lost 0 bases and J lost 0; bases outside the gene matches: 2. The CDR3 has 15 amino acids. The CDR3 region has the DNA TGCAGTGCTAGAGATAGCGGGGCTAGCACAGATACGCAGTATTTT. Residues: CSARDSGASTDTQYF.

In this sample, this clonotype turned up a few times. The chain has TRBV29-1 and TRBJ1-2; weak D call: TRBD1 (5 bases). The CDR3 is 13 residues long. V lost 7 bases, J lost 0 bases, and 12 bases lay in between. CDR1 and CDR2 from the germline V gene are SQVTM and ANQGSEA. CDR3 nucleotide sequence: TGCAGCGGAATGAACAGGACTAACTATGGCTACACCTTC. Translation gives CSGMNRTNYGYTF.

This clonotype was counted only a few times. The chain joins TRBV20-1 to TRBJ2-3; 11 bases align to TRBD2. Germline loops: CDR1 DFQATT, CDR2 SNEGSKA (reference sequence). The CDR3 consists of 17 residues. Losses at the gene ends were 7 bases for V and 1 base for J; bases not matched to a gene: 13. CDR3 in amino acids: CSVGRLAGGRGTDTQYF. In DNA form, the CDR3 reads TGCAGTGTAGGCCGGCTAGCGGGAGGAAGAGGCACAGATACGCAGTATTTT.

V gene TRBV9 combines with J gene TRBJ2-3; 9 bases line up with TRBD1. The J segment lost 1 base and the V segment lost 3 bases, leaving 6 bases of the junction unmatched. Germline-derived CDR1 and CDR2 are SGDLS and YYNGEE. The CDR3 is made up of 16 amino acids. The CDR3 DNA reads TGTGCCAGCAGCGCAAGGACAGGGGTCGGCACAGATACGCAGTATTTT. This translates into CASSARTGVGTDTQYF.

This chain connects TRBV19 to TRBJ2-5; 12 nucleotides align to TRBD2. The end of the DNA aligns better with TRBJ2-1, so the J call may be wrong. Germline CDR1 reads LNHDA; CDR2 reads SQIVND (reference sequence). CDR3 length: 15 residues. The CDR3 reads CASAGLAGAQETQFF. The CDR3 nucleotides read TGTGCCAGTGCGGGACTAGCGGGCGCTCAAGAGACCCAGTTCTTC.

This clonotype has more than one count but fewer than ten. V gene TRBV5-1 combines with J gene TRBJ2-7, with 8 bases fitting TRBD2. V lost 5 bases, J lost 3 bases, and 10 bases stayed unmatched. Looked up from germline, CDR1 is SGHRS and CDR2 is YFSETQ. The CDR3 runs 15 residues. Written as DNA, the CDR3 is TGCGCCAGCAGGCTCTCGGGGGGGCAACTCTACGAGCAGTACTTC. Translated: CASRLSGGQLYEQYF.

J is TRBJ1-6 and V is TRBV10-3; D ambiguous. CDR3 length equals 14 residues. The germline V and J ends were trimmed by 7 bases and 0 bases, with 7 bases remaining between them. Germline loops: CDR1 ENHRY, CDR2 SYGVKD. The CDR3 DNA reads TGTGCCATCACCGCCAGCTCCTATAATTCACCCCTCCACTTT. This translates into CAITASSYNSPLHF.

This rearrangement joins TRBV9 to TRBJ2-1; 7 positions match TRBD2. The last part of the DNA fits TRBJ2-7 better; the J call may be wrong. Germline CDR1 reads SGDLS; CDR2 reads YYNGEE. This CDR3 contains 16 residues. CDR3 protein: CASGAGTITYYNEQYF. Written as DNA, the CDR3 is TGTGCCAGCGGCGCTGGGACTATTACTTACTACAATGAGCAGTACTTC.

This clonotype was counted between two and nine times. The chain combines TRBV5-5 with TRBJ2-3; TRBD1 is a possible D gene (5 bases). CDR3 size: 16 residues. V lost 2 bases to trimming and J lost 0 bases, with 13 bases between them. Germline CDR1 SGHKS, CDR2 YYEKEE (reference sequence). CDR3 amino acids: CASSFPRDSSTDTQYF. CDR3 in DNA: TGTGCCAGCAGCTTCCCCAGGGATTCTAGCACAGATACGCAGTATTTT. Full variable domain (missing parts from reference TRBV5-5 and TRBJ2-3): DAGVTQSPTHLIKTRGQQVTLRCSPISGHKSVSWYQQVLGQGPQFIFQYYEKEERGRGNFPDRFSARQFPNYSSELNVNALLLGDSALYLCASSFPRDSSTDTQYFGPGTRLTVL.

This chain links TRBV5-1 with TRBJ2-3; D gene uncertain. The V and J ends lost 0 bases and 2 bases respectively, with 19 bases between them. Germline-derived CDR1 and CDR2 are SGHRS and YFSETQ. The CDR3 contains 18 residues. CDR3 bases: TGCGCCAGCAGCTTGGGATTATCCAGCCGGCTTGCCACAGATACGCAGTATTTT. As protein: CASSLGLSSRLATDTQYF.

This clonotype was counted between two and nine times. The chain has TRBV9 and TRBJ2-7; D is perhaps TRBD1 (5 bases). The CDR3 loop spans 15 amino acids. The germline CDR1 and CDR2 sequences are SGDLS and YYNGEE. Trimming removed 0 bases at V and 0 bases at J, with 10 bases between. CDR3 sequence: CASSVGTLLSYEQYF. The DNA of the CDR3 is TGTGCCAGCAGCGTAGGGACACTCCTCTCCTACGAGCAGTACTTC.